This TCR beta chain was documented in a study of human T cells and chemical hapten exposure. In the study overall: Application of 0.01% DPC to the upper back was done by patch test, with a reading at 6 days.

The time point here: patch test 1, 2 weeks after DPC sensitization. The treatment is: therapeutic diphenylcyclopropenone sensitization with weekly scalp DPC. MiXCR was run by TCRdb on the RACE reads, yielding one entry per CDR3 protein. Here the sample spans tens of thousands of distinct CDR3 sequences, approximately 12% being singletons. This clonotype was sampled from a woman aged 45-65 years with alopecia areata. Some clones in this sample may be carry-over from other donors' samples. The sequences come from whole blood, collected in connection with sensitization to the hapten diphenylcyclopropenone (DPC).

The CDR3 sequence is CASSKLGTSGRQGPNEQFF. In DNA form, the CDR3 reads TGTGCCAGTAGCAAACTAGGGACTAGCGGGAGACAGGGGCCCAATGAGCAGTTCTTC. The genes are TRBV19 and TRBJ2-1, with TRBD2 matching 14 bases. CDR1 and CDR2 (germline): LNHDA, SQIVND (reference sequence). This CDR3 is built from 19 residues. V shed 6 bases, J shed 6 bases, and the junction held 16 bases outside the gene matches.